These T cell receptor beta chains were read from a single sample in a study of T cell responses to AZD1222 COVID-19 vaccine. Generated by immunoSEQ multiplex PCR, the TCRdb table keeps only in-frame clones and is missing some. The data contain around 150,000 clones, 88% of them singletons. The sequenced sample was peripheral blood, obtained on day 0 of AZD1222 vaccination. All receptors come from an adult in good health. The CDR3 runs from the conserved cysteine through the conserved F or W. D genes are given only for firm matches. A row's size may be missing; if present it is once, few, many or a size class.

clone size: few
V gene: TRBV6-6
D gene: TRBD1
J gene: TRBJ1-6
CDR3 protein: CASSRETGASGSPLHF
CDR3 DNA: TGTGCCAGCAGTCGAGAAACAGGGGCAAGCGGGTCACCCCTCCACTTT

clone size: once
V gene: TRBV7-9
D gene: -
J gene: TRBJ2-7
CDR3 protein: CTSSLEGLYEQYF
CDR3 DNA: TGTACCAGCAGCTTAGAGGGTCTCTACGAGCAGTACTTC

clone size: -
V gene: TRBV30
D gene: -
J gene: TRBJ2-5
CDR3 protein: CAWSKKDLEETQYF
CDR3 DNA: TGTGCCTGGAGTAAAAAGGACTTGGAAGAGACCCAGTACTTC

clone size: few
V gene: TRBV3-1/TRBV3-2
D gene: -
J gene: TRBJ2-5
CDR3 protein: CASSQDSPRDMDF
CDR3 DNA: TGTGCCAGCAGCCAAGATTCCCCTAGGGATATGGACTTC

clone size: once
V gene: TRBV28
D gene: TRBD1
J gene: TRBJ1-5
CDR3 protein: CASSSGGSRQPQHF
CDR3 DNA: TGTGCCAGCAGTTCAGGGGGTAGCAGACAGCCCCAGCATTTT

clone size: -
V gene: TRBV18
D gene: -
J gene: TRBJ1-6
CDR3 protein: CASSPESRNSPLHF
CDR3 DNA: TGTGCCAGCTCACCTGAAAGCCGGAATTCACCCCTCCACTTT

clone size: -
V gene: TRBV28
D gene: -
J gene: TRBJ2-6
CDR3 protein: CASIPGGANVLTF
CDR3 DNA: TGTGCCAGCATTCCGGGCGGGGCCAACGTCCTGACTTTC

clone size: -
V gene: TRBV19
D gene: -
J gene: TRBJ2-3
CDR3 protein: CASSTTRSTDTQYF
CDR3 DNA: TGTGCCAGTAGTACGACCCGTTCCACAGATACGCAGTATTTT

clone size: -
V gene: TRBV6-5
D gene: TRBD2
J gene: TRBJ2-7
CDR3 protein: CASRPTSGGEQYF
CDR3 DNA: TGTGCCAGCAGACCCACTAGCGGGGGCGAGCAGTACTTC

clone size: -
V gene: TRBV30
D gene: -
J gene: TRBJ1-2
CDR3 protein: CAWSSTGRHYGYTF
CDR3 DNA: TGTGCCTGGAGTAGTACAGGGCGCCACTATGGCTACACCTTC

clone size: -
V gene: TRBV2
D gene: -
J gene: TRBJ1-1
CDR3 protein: CASSGKRMNTEAFF
CDR3 DNA: TGTGCCAGCAGTGGAAAACGGATGAACACTGAAGCTTTCTTT

clone size: -
V gene: TRBV6-2/TRBV6-3
D gene: TRBD1
J gene: TRBJ1-2
CDR3 protein: CASSRGTDGISGYTF
CDR3 DNA: TGTGCCAGCAGTCGCGGGACAGACGGAATCTCTGGCTACACCTTC

clone size: -
V gene: TRBV5-8
D gene: -
J gene: TRBJ2-7
CDR3 protein: CASSYDLPLSYEQYF
CDR3 DNA: TGTGCCAGCAGCTACGACCTGCCTTTAAGCTACGAGCAGTACTTC

clone size: -
V gene: TRBV23-1
D gene: -
J gene: TRBJ1-2
CDR3 protein: CASSQTTAPRHLTNYGYTF
CDR3 DNA: TGCGCCAGCAGTCAAACTACCGCCCCACGGCACCTTACTAACTATGGCTACACCTTC

clone size: -
V gene: TRBV9
D gene: TRBD2
J gene: TRBJ2-5
CDR3 protein: CASSVGTSGAETQYF
CDR3 DNA: TGTGCCAGCAGCGTCGGGACTAGCGGGGCAGAGACCCAGTACTTC

clone size: once
V gene: TRBV24-1
D gene: TRBD1
J gene: TRBJ1-2
CDR3 protein: CATSDPGDRGNGYTF
CDR3 DNA: TGTGCCACCAGTGATCCTGGGGACAGGGGCAATGGCTACACCTTC

clone size: -
V gene: TRBV13
D gene: -
J gene: TRBJ2-3
CDR3 protein: CASSPDGKRDTQYF
CDR3 DNA: TGTGCCAGCAGCCCGGACGGAAAAAGAGATACGCAGTATTTT

clone size: -
V gene: TRBV9
D gene: TRBD1
J gene: TRBJ1-3
CDR3 protein: CASSVDAGGSGNTIYF
CDR3 DNA: TGTGCCAGCAGCGTAGATGCAGGGGGGTCTGGAAACACCATATATTTT

clone size: -
V gene: TRBV4-3
D gene: -
J gene: TRBJ1-4
CDR3 protein: CASSQDPTNEKLFF
CDR3 DNA: TGCGCCAGCAGCCAAGATCCAACTAATGAAAAACTGTTTTTT

clone size: -
V gene: TRBV9
D gene: -
J gene: TRBJ1-5
CDR3 protein: CASSVGHNQPQHF
CDR3 DNA: TGTGCCAGCAGCGTAGGGCACAATCAGCCCCAGCATTTT

clone size: -
V gene: TRBV15
D gene: TRBD2
J gene: TRBJ2-1
CDR3 protein: CATSRYGLAINEQFF
CDR3 DNA: TGTGCCACCAGCAGATACGGACTAGCGATCAATGAGCAGTTCTTC